One T cell receptor beta chain is described in this entry. Its specificity is not known. Through 5' RACE with UMI labels, the TRB cDNA libraries were prepared. Reanalyzing the 5' RACE reads, TCRdb keeps one entry per CDR3 protein, without DNA. The specimen's table records approximately 100,000 distinct CDR3 sequences. The CDR3 spans 14 residues. Per the germline V gene, CDR1 is SQVTM and CDR2 is ANQGSEA. The sample originates from a study of CXCR3-negative and CXCR3-positive naive CD8 T cells. Overall study context: TRB reads totalled about 135 million, about 1.5 +/- 0.3 million per library. Study-level findings and limits: Cryopreserved cells showed partially decreased CXCR3 expression, and most assays used fresh PBMCs. Similar levels of surface CD5 were seen between naive subsets; TCR strength was inferred from TRB CDR3 properties. CXCR3-negative naive cells had less hydrophobic TRB CDR3s than did CXCR3-positive naive cells.

Naive CD8+ T cells carried a CD45RO-CCR7+CD27+CD95- phenotype. The sequence derives from a human donor in good health. Some clones in this sample may be carry-over from other donors' samples. This chain connects TRBV29-1 to TRBJ1-1; no DNA is available, so the TRBD1 call from TCRdb remains unchecked. Material: naive CXCR3+ CD8+ T cells from blood. Documented subset: CD45RO-CCR7+CD27+CD95- naive CD8+ T cells expressing CXCR3 (TNR3+). This CDR3 reads CSVLGGALNTEAFF.